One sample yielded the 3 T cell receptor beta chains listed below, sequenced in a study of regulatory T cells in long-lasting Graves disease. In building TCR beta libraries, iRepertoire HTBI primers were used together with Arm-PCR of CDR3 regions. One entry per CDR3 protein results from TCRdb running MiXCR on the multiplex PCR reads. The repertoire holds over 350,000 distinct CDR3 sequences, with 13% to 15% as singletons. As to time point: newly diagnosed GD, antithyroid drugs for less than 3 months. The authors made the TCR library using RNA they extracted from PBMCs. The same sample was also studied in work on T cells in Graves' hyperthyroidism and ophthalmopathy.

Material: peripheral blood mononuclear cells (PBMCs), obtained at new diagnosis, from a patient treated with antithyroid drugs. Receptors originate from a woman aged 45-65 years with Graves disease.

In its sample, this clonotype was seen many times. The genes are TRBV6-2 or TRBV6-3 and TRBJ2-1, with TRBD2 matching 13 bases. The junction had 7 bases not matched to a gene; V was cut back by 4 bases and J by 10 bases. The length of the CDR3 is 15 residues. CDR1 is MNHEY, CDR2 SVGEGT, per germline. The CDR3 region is CASSSSLAGGDEQFF. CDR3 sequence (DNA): TGTGCCAGCAGTTCCTCACTAGCGGGAGGGGACGAGCAGTTCTTC.

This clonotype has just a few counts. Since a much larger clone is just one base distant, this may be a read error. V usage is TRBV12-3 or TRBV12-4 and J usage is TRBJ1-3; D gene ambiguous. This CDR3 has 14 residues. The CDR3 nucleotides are TGTGCCAGCAGGGTCAGGAACTCTGGAAGCACCATATATTTT. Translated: CASRVRNSGSTIYF.

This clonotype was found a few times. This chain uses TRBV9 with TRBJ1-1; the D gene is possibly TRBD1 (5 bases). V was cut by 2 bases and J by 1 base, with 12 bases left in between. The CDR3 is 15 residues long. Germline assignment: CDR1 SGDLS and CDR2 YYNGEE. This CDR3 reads CASSVPTGQNTEAFF. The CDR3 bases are TGTGCCAGCAGCGTCCCAACAGGTCAGAACACTGAAGCTTTCTTT.